This paragraph reports one T cell receptor beta chain. Its specificity is unknown. The source of the sample is a study of T cells in Graves' hyperthyroidism and ophthalmopathy. Study findings and constraints: Also found in blood were most expanded thyroid clonotypes above 0.001. Separation of ophthalmopathy from stable hyperthyroidism was achieved by a 13 V-J model.

Using RNA transcripts as the source, TCR beta CDR3 regions were amplified. A set of HTBI primers served as the primers for a first-round RT-PCR of the TCR CDR3. Via MiXCR, TCRdb re-called the multiplex PCR reads, giving one row per CDR3 protein. The sample records about 210,000 distinct CDR3 sequences, about 15% being singletons. CDR3 length: 16 residues. Trimming took off 1 base at V and 1 base at J, with 11 bases between the two ends. Germline CDR1 and CDR2: SGHNT and YENEEA. The chain carries TRBV11-3 and TRBJ2-1; a possible D gene is TRBD1 (5 bases). This TCR derives from a man aged 45 to 65 with Graves' hyperthyroidism. Input material: blood. The CDR3 DNA reads TGTGCCAGCAGCTTAGGAGGCGGACAATCCTACAATGAGCAGTTCTTC. Amino acids: CASSLGGGQSYNEQFF. The full variable domain, rest sourced from reference TRBV11-3 and TRBJ2-1, is EAGVVQSPRYKIIEKKQPVAFWCNPISGHNTLYWYLQNLGQGPELLIRYENEEAVDDSQLPKDRFSAERLKGVDSTLKIQPAELGDSAVYLCASSLGGGQSYNEQFFGPGTRLTVL.